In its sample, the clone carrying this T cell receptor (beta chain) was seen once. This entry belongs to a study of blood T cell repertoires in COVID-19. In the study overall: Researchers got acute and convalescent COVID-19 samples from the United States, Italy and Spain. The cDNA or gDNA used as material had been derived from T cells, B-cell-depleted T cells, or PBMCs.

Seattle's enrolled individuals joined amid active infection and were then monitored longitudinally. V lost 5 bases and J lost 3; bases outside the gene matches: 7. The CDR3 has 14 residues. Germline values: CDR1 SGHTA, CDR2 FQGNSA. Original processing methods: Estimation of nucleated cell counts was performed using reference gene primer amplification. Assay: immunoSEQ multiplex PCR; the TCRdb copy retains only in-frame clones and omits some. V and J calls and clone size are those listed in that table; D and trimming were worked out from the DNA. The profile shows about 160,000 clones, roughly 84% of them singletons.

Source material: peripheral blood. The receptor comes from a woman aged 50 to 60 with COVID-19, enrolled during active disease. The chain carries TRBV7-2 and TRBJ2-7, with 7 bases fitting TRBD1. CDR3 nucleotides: TGTGCCAGCAGCCCGGGACAGTATCACTACGAGCAGTACTTC. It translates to CASSPGQYHYEQYF.